This T cell receptor (beta chain) was obtained from a study of blood T cell repertoires in COVID-19. The overall study: Researchers got acute and convalescent COVID-19 samples from the United States, Italy and Spain.

In the original processing: Estimation of nucleated cell counts relied on the amplification of reference gene primers. Method: immunoSEQ multiplex PCR; TCRdb's copy keeps in-frame clones and lacks some. D and trimming come from the DNA, and the V and J calls and clone size come from that table. Here the sample spans over 250,000 clones, about 90% being singletons. Symptom resolution, clearance, or two negative PCRs marked donors in Cohort 3 as recovered. Trimming pared 2 bases from V and 4 bases from J, leaving 11 bases between. Looked up from germline, CDR1 is GTSNPN and CDR2 is SVGIG (reference sequence). The length of the CDR3 is 13 residues.

The source material was PBMCs or T cells enriched from blood (not recorded which). This TCR was sampled from a woman in her fifties or sixties who had recovered from COVID-19. The V call is TRBV30, the J call TRBJ1-2; D remains ambiguous. The CDR3 DNA follows: TGTGCCTGGAGTCCCTCGGGGAGCTATGGCTACACCTTC. This codes for CAWSPSGSYGYTF.